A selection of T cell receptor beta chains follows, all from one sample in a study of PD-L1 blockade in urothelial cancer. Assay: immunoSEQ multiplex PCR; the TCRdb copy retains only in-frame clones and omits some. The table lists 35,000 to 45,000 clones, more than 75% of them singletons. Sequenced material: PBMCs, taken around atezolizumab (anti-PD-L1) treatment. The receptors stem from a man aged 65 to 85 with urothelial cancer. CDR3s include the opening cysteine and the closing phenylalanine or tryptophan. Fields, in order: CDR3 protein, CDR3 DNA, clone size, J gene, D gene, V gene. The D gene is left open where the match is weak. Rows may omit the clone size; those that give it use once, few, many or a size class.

CASSLGYQGHEQFF	TGTGCCAGCAGCTTGGGTTATCAGGGGCATGAGCAGTTCTTC	-	TRBJ2-1	-	TRBV7-7
CASSFSGVVDEQFF	TGTGCCAGCAGTTTTTCGGGGGTTGTGGATGAGCAGTTCTTC	few	TRBJ2-1	-	TRBV28
CASTAWGVPNTEAFF	TGTGCCAGCACCGCTTGGGGAGTTCCGAACACTGAAGCTTTCTTT	-	TRBJ1-1	-	TRBV6-1
CASSQDAGGTAFGTQYF	TGTGCCAGCAGCCAAGATGCGGGAGGGACAGCTTTTGGGACCCAGTACTTC	-	TRBJ2-5	TRBD2	TRBV4-2
CASSQYQGVDNSPLHF	TGCGCCAGCAGCCAATACCAGGGGGTGGATAATTCACCCCTCCACTTT	once	TRBJ1-6	TRBD1	TRBV4-3
CASSYDMGRGRTQAFF	TGTGCCAGCAGCTACGACATGGGCAGGGGGCGAACCCAAGCTTTCTTT	-	TRBJ1-1	TRBD1	TRBV5-8
CASSSNGQAGGEKLFF	TGTGCCAGCAGCTCCAACGGACAGGCAGGGGGTGAAAAACTGTTTTTT	-	TRBJ1-4	TRBD1	TRBV11-3
CASSESEGQGSDEQYF	TGTGCCAGCAGTGAATCTGAGGGACAGGGGAGCGACGAGCAGTACTTC	few	TRBJ2-7	TRBD1	TRBV6-1
CASSQSTGTSGRNTQYF	TGTGCCAGCAGCCAGAGCACCGGGACTAGCGGGAGAAATACGCAGTATTTT	-	TRBJ2-3	TRBD2	TRBV4-2
CAISETDREGQPQHF	TGTGCCATCAGTGAGACCGACCGTGAGGGTCAGCCCCAGCATTTT	few	TRBJ1-5	-	TRBV10-3
CASSGTSGRQNEQFF	TGTGCCAGCAGTGGGACTAGCGGGAGGCAAAATGAGCAGTTCTTC	few	TRBJ2-1	TRBD2	TRBV6-1
CASSLVSSNQPQHF	TGTGCCAGCAGTTTAGTCTCTAGCAATCAGCCCCAGCATTTT	few	TRBJ1-5	-	TRBV27
CASSLLREGQREQYF	TGTGCCAGTAGTCTCCTCCGGGAGGGCCAACGGGAGCAGTACTTC	-	TRBJ2-7	TRBD2	TRBV19
CASSPGQINEKLFF	TGTGCCAGCAGCCCGGGACAGATTAATGAAAAACTGTTTTTT	once	TRBJ1-4	TRBD1	TRBV5-6
CASSPAAGTGNQPQHF	TGTGCCAGCAGCCCTGCGGCCGGGACAGGCAATCAGCCCCAGCATTTT	-	TRBJ1-5	TRBD1	TRBV28
CASSPPQTETQYF	TGTGCCAGCTCACCACCACAGACAGAGACCCAGTACTTC	-	TRBJ2-5	-	TRBV18
CASQPGTGSYEQYF	TGTGCCAGCCAACCCGGGACAGGGAGTTACGAGCAGTACTTC	-	TRBJ2-7	TRBD1	TRBV2
CASRLPGQGYNEQFF	TGTGCCAGCAGGCTTCCGGGACAGGGATACAATGAGCAGTTCTTC	-	TRBJ2-1	TRBD1	TRBV11-1
CASSPGTGGANVLTF	TGTGCCAGTTCCCCCGGGACAGGGGGGGCCAACGTCCTGACTTTC	-	TRBJ2-6	TRBD1	TRBV2
CASSFHLTPDRPSTDTQYF	TGCGCCAGCAGCTTCCACCTTACCCCAGACAGGCCTAGCACAGATACGCAGTATTTT	-	TRBJ2-3	-	TRBV5-1
CASSFAASSYNEQFF	TGCGCCAGCAGCTTTGCGGCCTCCTCCTACAATGAGCAGTTCTTC	-	TRBJ2-1	-	TRBV5-1
CASSFSGGVDTQYF	TGTGCCAGCAGCTTCTCAGGGGGCGTAGATACGCAGTATTTT	-	TRBJ2-3	TRBD1	TRBV13
CASSSPDRGLPYEQYF	TGTGCCAGCAGTTCCCCCGACAGGGGGCTCCCCTACGAGCAGTACTTC	-	TRBJ2-7	TRBD1	TRBV28
CASSPASGSIDEQFF	TGTGCCAGCTCTCCAGCAAGCGGGAGTATCGATGAGCAGTTCTTC	few	TRBJ2-1	TRBD2	TRBV18
CASSPGTSRYNEQFF	TGTGCCAGCAGTCCCGGGACTAGTCGGTACAATGAGCAGTTCTTC	few	TRBJ2-1	TRBD2	TRBV11-1
CASSLAGGETQYF	TGTGCCAGCAGTTTAGCGGGAGGAGAGACCCAGTACTTC	-	TRBJ2-5	TRBD2	TRBV28
CASSLVSGGNYEQYF	TGTGCCAGCAGCTTAGTATCAGGGGGCAATTACGAGCAGTACTTC	-	TRBJ2-7	TRBD1	TRBV7-8
CASSLGLASSYEQYF	TGTGCCAGCAGCCTCGGACTGGCGAGCTCCTACGAGCAGTACTTC	-	TRBJ2-7	-	TRBV7-2
CASSYPTSGDQETQYF	TGTGCCAGCTCCTATCCGACTAGCGGGGACCAAGAGACCCAGTACTTC	few	TRBJ2-5	TRBD2	TRBV7-9
CAISAGLAHNQPQHF	TGTGCCATCAGTGCCGGACTTGCCCATAATCAGCCCCAGCATTTT	-	TRBJ1-5	-	TRBV10-3
CATWGIGPHEQFF	TGTGCCACCTGGGGCATAGGCCCCCATGAGCAGTTCTTC	-	TRBJ2-1	-	TRBV6-5
CSGQGATGWSTEAFF	TGCAGCGGTCAAGGGGCGACAGGTTGGAGCACTGAAGCTTTCTTT	few	TRBJ1-1	-	TRBV29-1
CASSRLVVSAIPYEQYF	TGTGCCAGCAGTAGACTGGTCGTATCCGCCATTCCTTACGAGCAGTACTTC	-	TRBJ2-7	-	TRBV28
CASSPPQRERHEQFF	TGTGCCAGCAGCCCTCCTCAGCGGGAGCGTCATGAGCAGTTCTTC	-	TRBJ2-1	TRBD2	TRBV11-3
CASSRSQGEKLFF	TGCGCCAGCAGCCGTTCCCAGGGCGAAAAACTGTTTTTT	once	TRBJ1-4	-	TRBV4-3
CASSYGTGPYEQYF	TGTGCCAGCAGTTATGGGACTGGCCCCTACGAGCAGTACTTC	-	TRBJ2-7	-	TRBV6-5